Listed below are T cell receptor beta chains from one sample, sequenced in a study of OX40 agonist ivuxolimab in advanced cancers. TCRdb's copy holds only in-frame clones and misses some; the assay was immunoSEQ multiplex PCR. Among 90,000 to 120,000 clones listed, about nine tenths were seen once. The sequencing here drew on CD4+ or CD8+ T cells sorted from blood, taken in a trial of the OX40 agonist ivuxolimab. Receptor source: an adult with an advanced solid tumor such as melanoma, head and neck, liver or kidney cancer. Each CDR3 is given with its conserved first and last residue. D genes are given only for firm matches. A clone size is listed for some rows: how often the clone was seen (once, few, many), or a class if it is expanded.

>17|TRBJ1-3|-|-|TRBV11-2
CASSLDQSTGLGNTIYF
TGTGCCAGCAGCTTAGACCAATCGACAGGCCTAGGGAACACCATATATTTT
>16|TRBJ2-7|TRBD1|-|TRBV7-8
CASSLVWTGTPYEQYF
TGTGCCAGCAGCTTAGTATGGACAGGAACCCCCTACGAGCAGTACTTC
>12|TRBJ2-1|-|-|TRBV9
CASSGSGGEQFF
TGTGCCAGCAGCGGATCCGGGGGTGAGCAGTTCTTC
>14|TRBJ2-7|TRBD1|-|TRBV18
CASSRTGGTYEQYF
TGTGCCAGCTCACGGACAGGGGGTACCTACGAGCAGTACTTC
>14|TRBJ1-3|-|-|TRBV6-1
CASRDSISGNTIYF
TGTGCCAGCAGAGACAGCATCTCTGGAAACACCATATATTTT
>13|TRBJ1-5|-|-|TRBV11-1
CASSLAGDQPQHF
TGTGCCAGCAGCTTAGCCGGCGATCAGCCCCAGCATTTT
>19|TRBJ2-3|-|-|TRBV2
CASRRGLGTGEGRTDTQYF
TGTGCCAGCAGGAGGGGCCTAGGAACCGGAGAGGGGAGGACAGATACGCAGTATTTT
>15|TRBJ1-5|-|-|TRBV7-2
CASSLAPGLGQPQHF
TGTGCCAGCAGCTTAGCCCCAGGGTTAGGGCAGCCCCAGCATTTT
>17|TRBJ2-3|-|-|TRBV18
CASSPRLGGPSTDTQYF
TGTGCCAGCTCACCGCGGTTGGGGGGCCCTAGCACAGATACGCAGTATTTT
>12|TRBJ2-3|-|-|TRBV28
CAGRVGQHTQYF
TGTGCCGGCAGAGTCGGACAGCATACGCAGTATTTT
>13|TRBJ1-4|-|-|TRBV28
CASSASGEEKLFF
TGTGCCAGCAGTGCCTCGGGGGAAGAAAAACTGTTTTTT
>16|TRBJ2-5|-|-|TRBV7-9
CASSSLWWGTVETQYF
TGTGCCAGCAGCTCCCTGTGGTGGGGCACTGTGGAGACCCAGTACTTC
>17|TRBJ2-2|TRBD1|-|TRBV9
CASSVGGMGQGARELFF
TGTGCCAGCAGCGTAGGAGGTATGGGACAGGGGGCTCGGGAGCTGTTTTTT
>14|TRBJ1-2|-|-|TRBV28
CASSLSPRSYGYTF
TGTGCCAGCAGTTTATCCCCTCGGTCCTATGGCTACACCTTC
>19|TRBJ2-2|TRBD1|-|TRBV7-6
CASSLRGTGGGANTGELFF
TGTGCCAGCAGCTTAAGAGGGACAGGGGGCGGCGCGAACACCGGGGAGCTGTTTTTT
>15|TRBJ1-4|-|-|TRBV5-5
CASSSQGLYDEKLFF
TGTGCCAGCAGCTCCCAGGGTTTATATGATGAAAAACTGTTTTTT
>15|TRBJ2-3|-|-|TRBV4-3
CASNGQYSSTDTQYF
TGCGCCAGCAACGGACAGTACTCTAGCACAGATACGCAGTATTTT
>11|TRBJ1-6|-|-|TRBV28
CASSLNSPLHF
TGTGCCAGCAGCCTTAATTCACCCCTCCACTTT
>14|TRBJ2-2|-|-|TRBV6-5
CASTWGRGGGELFF
TGTGCCAGCACCTGGGGACGGGGTGGCGGGGAGCTGTTTTTT
>12|TRBJ1-1|TRBD1|once|TRBV7-9
CASDRDKSEAFF
TGTGCCAGCGACAGGGACAAGTCAGAAGCTTTCTTT
>16|TRBJ1-4|-|-|TRBV29-1
CSVEDPGQSTNEKLFF
TGCAGCGTTGAAGACCCCGGACAGTCAACTAATGAAAAACTGTTTTTT
>14|TRBJ2-7|-|-|TRBV5-4
CASSLASVREEQYF
TGTGCCAGCAGCTTAGCTAGCGTCCGGGAGGAGCAGTACTTC
>14|TRBJ2-7|TRBD1|-|TRBV2
CASRPGTGSYEQYF
TGTGCCAGCAGACCCGGGACAGGATCGTACGAGCAGTACTTC